The entry below describes one T cell receptor beta chain. In the source study's methods: Amplification with reference gene primers provided the estimates of nucleated cell counts. Sequencing was performed with immunoSEQ multiplex PCR; in TCRdb, only in-frame clones are kept and a portion is missing. V, J and clone size are taken as reported in that table, and D and trimming were inferred from the DNA itself. The sample records around 170,000 clones, 86% being singletons. CDR1 is ENHRY and CDR2 is SYGVKD in the germline V gene. The CDR3 consists of 14 residues. V lost 3 bases to trimming and J lost 1 base, with 9 bases between them. This specimen comes from a study of blood T cell repertoires in COVID-19. Turning to the study itself: Specimens from acute and convalescent COVID-19 originated in the United States, Italy and Spain.

The V call is TRBV10-3, the J call TRBJ1-1; TRBD1 might be the D (5 bases). Sequencing input: peripheral blood. This clonotype was sampled from a man aged 50 to 60 with active or convalescent COVID-19. CDR3 sequence reads: CAISEDSSNTEAFF. The CDR3 coding sequence is TGTGCCATCAGTGAAGACAGCTCGAACACTGAAGCTTTCTTT.